The 30 T cell receptor beta chains below all came from one sample that was sequenced in a study of cytomegalovirus exposure and HLA in healthy donors. Researchers ran the PCR with 60 Vbeta and 13 Jbeta primers. The method was immunoSEQ multiplex PCR; TCRdb's version includes in-frame clones alone and lacks a portion of them. The sample consists of 150,000 to 200,000 clones, approximately 80% of them appearing once. The sequenced sample consisted of PBMCs. Receptors originate from a young man in good health and CMV-seronegative.

The table lists this clone with a count of one. The V call is TRBV25-1, the J call TRBJ1-1; possibly TRBD1 for D (6 bases). Germline-derived CDR1 and CDR2 are MGHDK and SYGVNS. With 3 bases removed from V and 1 base from J, the gap between germline ends came to 12 bases. This CDR3 spans 15 amino acids. CDR3 region: CASSDWSGENTEAFF. The CDR3 region has the DNA TGTGCCAGCAGTGACTGGTCAGGGGAGAACACTGAAGCTTTCTTT.

The chain carries TRBV2 and TRBJ1-6; D is possibly TRBD1 (6 bases). The CDR3 sequence is 17 residues long. V lost 1 base and J 4 bases, leaving 14 bases between the germline ends. The germline V gene has CDR1 SNHLY and CDR2 FYNNEI. The CDR3 DNA follows: TGTGCCAGCAGTGAAGTTTCAGGGGCCGAATATAATTCACCCCTCCACTTT. Translated: CASSEVSGAEYNSPLHF.

The chain links TRBV2 to TRBJ2-1; 10 bases line up with TRBD2. Germline V gives CDR1 SNHLY, CDR2 FYNNEI. The CDR3 length is 15 residues. J gave up 7 bases and V 7 bases, and 10 bases lay outside the gene matches. The CDR3 loop reads CASIDQLAGSNEQFF. CDR3 sequence (DNA): TGTGCCAGCATTGACCAACTAGCGGGGTCGAATGAGCAGTTCTTC.

About this clone itself: One end of the junction is discordant with germline, which a read error may explain. V is TRBV7-9 and J is TRBJ2-7, with TRBD2 matching 8 bases. The CDR3 has 14 amino acids. In germline, CDR1 is SEHNR, CDR2 FQNEAQ (reference sequence). CDR3 protein: CSSSSWTSSYEQYF. The DNA for the CDR3 is TGTTCCAGCAGCTCCTGGACTAGCTCGTACGAGCAGTACTTC.

This clone turned up a few times. The chain employs TRBV2 and TRBJ2-1; TRBD2 agrees at 8 bases. From germline, CDR1 is SNHLY and CDR2 FYNNEI. This CDR3 spans 14 amino acids. The J segment lost 6 bases and the V segment lost 4 bases, leaving 5 bases of the junction unmatched. This CDR3 is CASSGERGSNEQFF. The CDR3 DNA follows: TGTGCCAGCAGTGGAGAGCGGGGGAGCAATGAGCAGTTCTTC. Variable domain in full (rest from reference TRBV2 and TRBJ2-1): EPEVTQTPSHQVTQMGQEVILRCVPISNHLYFYWYRQILGQKVEFLVSFYNNEISEKSEIFDDQFSVERPDGSNFTLKIRSTKLEDSAMYFCASSGERGSNEQFFGPGTRLTVL.

The chain recombines TRBV4-1 with TRBJ1-1; the D gene is possibly TRBD1 (6 bases). V was pared by 4 bases and J by 4 bases, with 25 bases between. Germline CDR1 MGHRA, CDR2 YSYEKL. The CDR3 has 18 residues. The CDR3 is CASSPAGQFIRIGTEAFF. The DNA of the CDR3 is TGCGCCAGCAGCCCCGCCGGACAGTTTATTAGGATTGGCACTGAAGCTTTCTTT.

This chain links TRBV2 with TRBJ2-5; perhaps TRBD1 as D (6 bases). Germline assignment: CDR1 SNHLY and CDR2 FYNNEI. This CDR3 contains 12 residues. V gave up 9 bases and J gave up 2 bases, with 10 bases separating them. CDR3 amino acids: CARGDTQETQYF. The CDR3 DNA sequence: TGTGCCAGGGGGGACACTCAAGAGACCCAGTACTTC.

The gene calls are TRBV25-1 and TRBJ2-1, with 10 positions matching TRBD1. The CDR3 is 15 amino acids. The J segment lost 9 bases and the V segment lost 2 bases, leaving 7 bases of the junction unmatched. Looked up from germline, CDR1 is MGHDK and CDR2 is SYGVNS. CDR3 sequence reads: CASSERGTGATEQFF. The CDR3 DNA follows: TGTGCCAGCAGTGAAAGGGGGACAGGGGCGACTGAGCAGTTCTTC.

The chain is built from TRBV7-9 and TRBJ1-1; D is unresolved. The CDR3 is 11 amino acids. Germline V gene lookup returns CDR1 SEHNR and CDR2 FQNEAQ (reference sequence). V was pared by 4 bases and J by 10 bases, with 10 bases between. CDR3 region: CASSSLSVAFF. CDR3 sequence (DNA): TGTGCCAGCAGCTCGCTGAGTGTAGCTTTCTTT.

CDR3 nucleotide sequence: TGTGCCAGCAGCCTCGGACTAGCGGAGGGCACCGGGGAGCTGTTTTTT. It specifies CASSLGLAEGTGELFF. V is TRBV5-8 and J is TRBJ2-2; 10 positions agree with TRBD2. The CDR3 is made up of 16 amino acids. CDR1 SGHTS and CDR2 YDEGEE come from the germline V gene. V dropped 4 bases and J dropped 4; count of bases not matched to a gene: 7.

The chain is built from TRBV28 and TRBJ1-4; weak D call: TRBD1 (5 bases). Germline V gene lookup returns CDR1 MDHEN and CDR2 SYDVKM. The CDR3 runs 17 residues. The V end lost 7 bases, the J end lost 5 bases, and 23 bases lay between the germline ends. The CDR3 loop is CASTPPLRAALNEKLFF. The DNA of the CDR3 is TGTGCCAGCACACCCCCGCTCAGGGCGGCCCTAAATGAAAAACTGTTTTTT.

The chain joins TRBV27 to TRBJ2-4, with TRBD1 matching over 7 bases. CDR1 is MNHEY, CDR2 SMNVEV, per germline (reference sequence). J lost 5 bases, V lost 6 bases, and 7 bases had no gene match. The CDR3 is made up of 14 amino acids. The CDR3 DNA sequence: TGTGCCAGCAGGTTGACAGGGCGCCAAAACATTCAGTACTTC. Translated, it gives CASRLTGRQNIQYF.

The chain couples TRBV18 to TRBJ2-2; D perhaps matches TRBD2 (7 bases). Germline V gene lookup returns CDR1 KGHSH and CDR2 LQKENI. Between the trimmed V and J ends, which lost 2 bases and 0 bases, there was a span of 13 bases. The CDR3 covers 17 residues. CDR3 sequence reads: CASSPFQGTTNTGELFF. In DNA, the CDR3 is TGTGCCAGCTCACCATTCCAGGGGACTACGAACACCGGGGAGCTGTTTTTT.

The V call is TRBV27, the J call TRBJ1-1; 7 bases fit TRBD1. The V and J ends lost 4 bases and 0 bases, in that order; junction bases with no gene match: 2. The CDR3 loop spans 14 amino acids. Germline loops: CDR1 MNHEY, CDR2 SMNVEV (reference sequence). The CDR3 DNA sequence: TGTGCCAGCAGTTCTACAGGGGTGAACACTGAAGCTTTCTTT. Encoded protein: CASSSTGVNTEAFF.

In the case of this clone: This same CDR3 is encoded by further DNA sequences in the sample. This chain links TRBV2 with TRBJ1-2, with D uncertain. The germline V and J ends were trimmed by 1 base and 2 bases, with 5 bases remaining between them. In germline, CDR1 is SNHLY, CDR2 FYNNEI. The CDR3 totals 13 residues. DNA of the CDR3: TGTGCCAGCAGTGAAGGCCAGAACTATGGCTACACCTTC. Its protein is CASSEGQNYGYTF.

This chain connects TRBV28 to TRBJ2-1; 7 bases line up with TRBD2. Germline CDR1 and CDR2: MDHEN and SYDVKM. This CDR3 is 15 amino acids long. Germline trimming cut 7 bases from V and 6 bases from J; bases unmatched to any gene: 12. The CDR3 nucleotides read TGTGCCAGCACCCCACCGGGGAGGGGTTTCAATGAGCAGTTCTTC. It specifies CASTPPGRGFNEQFF.

The gene calls are TRBV4-1 and TRBJ1-2; no reliable D call. There are 12 residues in the CDR3. In germline, CDR1 is MGHRA, CDR2 YSYEKL. V dropped 4 bases and J dropped 13 bases, with 16 bases sitting between them. The CDR3 DNA is TGCGCCAGCAGCCTCCCGAGGCATCCTCCCACCTTC. Translating gives CASSLPRHPPTF.

The rearrangement joins TRBV2 to TRBJ2-7; D remains ambiguous. CDR1 SNHLY and CDR2 FYNNEI come from the germline V gene. V shed 4 bases and J shed 0 bases, with 16 bases lying between them. This CDR3 is built from 16 residues. The CDR3 nucleotides read TGTGCCAGCAGTGTGGAAGAGCAGGTCAACTCCTACGAGCAGTACTTC. Amino acid sequence: CASSVEEQVNSYEQYF.

This clone was found a few times. J is TRBJ2-7 and V is TRBV6-1; possibly TRBD2 for D (5 bases). Germline assignment: CDR1 MNHNS and CDR2 SASEGT. The CDR3 is 14 residues long. V lost 0 bases to trimming and J lost 9 bases, with 15 bases between them. In DNA, the CDR3 is TGTGCCAGCAGTGAAGCACCGTCCGGGGTTCGGCAGTACTTC. It yields the protein CASSEAPSGVRQYF.

This clone was picked up one time. The chain is built from TRBV18 and TRBJ2-1; TRBD1 aligns across 7 bases. Germline V lookup: CDR1 KGHSH, CDR2 LQKENI. The CDR3 runs to 11 residues. With 6 bases clipped from V and 7 bases from J, the junction kept 0 bases outside the gene matches. In DNA, the CDR3 is TGTGCCAGCTCGGGACAGAATGAGCAGTTCTTC. The encoded protein is CASSGQNEQFF. Full variable domain (remainder filled in from reference TRBV18 and TRBJ2-1): NAGVMQNPRHLVRRRGQEARLRCSPMKGHSHVYWYRQLPEEGLKFMVYLQKENIIDESGMPKERFSAEFPKEGPSILRIQQVVRGDSAAYFCASSGQNEQFFGPGTRLTVL.

J is TRBJ2-1 and V is TRBV5-1, with D perhaps matching TRBD2 (6 bases). The germline V gene encodes CDR1 SGHRS and CDR2 YFSETQ. Trimming cost V 9 bases and J 6 bases, with 10 bases left between them. CDR3 length equals 11 residues. The CDR3: CATNSGNEQFF. CDR3 DNA: TGCGCCACTAATAGCGGCAATGAGCAGTTCTTC. Variable domain in full (rest from reference TRBV5-1 and TRBJ2-1): KAGVTQTPRYLIKTRGQQVTLSCSPISGHRSVSWYQQTPGQGLQFLFEYFSETQRNKGNFPGRFSGRQFSNSRSEMNVSTLELGDSALYLCATNSGNEQFFGPGTRLTVL.

J is TRBJ2-1 and V is TRBV11-2; TRBD2 aligns across 13 bases. CDR1 SGHAT and CDR2 FQNNGV come from the germline V gene. CDR3 length: 15 residues. Germline trimming cut 4 bases from V and 8 bases from J; bases unmatched to any gene: 5. CDR3 sequence reads: CASSSWTSGSYEQFF. Written as DNA, the CDR3 is TGTGCCAGCAGCTCCTGGACTAGCGGGAGTTATGAGCAGTTCTTC.

This clone was detected only once. The V call is TRBV14, the J call TRBJ2-5; TRBD2 matches 7 bases. The CDR3 contains 17 residues. With 1 base clipped from V and 5 bases from J, the junction kept 13 bases outside the gene matches. Germline V gene lookup returns CDR1 SGHDN and CDR2 FVKESK. CDR3 DNA sequence: TGTGCCAGCAGCCAAGGAGAACTAGCGAGACCGTATGAGACCCAGTACTTC. Protein: CASSQGELARPYETQYF.

V gene TRBV28 combines with J gene TRBJ2-7; maybe TRBD1 (6 bases). V lost 6 bases, J lost 3 bases, and 15 bases lay in between. CDR3 length: 14 amino acids. Germline-derived CDR1 and CDR2 are MDHEN and SYDVKM. CDR3: CASSLTGTHYEQYF. CDR3 DNA sequence: TGTGCCAGCAGCTTAACCGGGACACACTACGAGCAGTACTTC.

The chain joins TRBV2 to TRBJ2-1, with 7 bases that match TRBD2. Germline V CDR1 and CDR2: SNHLY, FYNNEI. With 6 bases clipped from V and 4 bases from J, the junction kept 15 bases outside the gene matches. The CDR3 length is 17 residues. The CDR3 DNA is TGTGCCAGCAGCAGTATCGGAGCGGGGCGGAAATACAATGAGCAGTTCTTC. Residues: CASSSIGAGRKYNEQFF.

V usage is TRBV7-3 and J usage is TRBJ2-1; TRBD2 aligns across 8 bases. Germline V gene lookup returns CDR1 SGHTA and CDR2 FQGTGA. Germline trimming cut 3 bases from V and 4 bases from J; bases unmatched to any gene: 8. The CDR3 consists of 16 residues. The CDR3 DNA is TGTGCCAGCAGCTTGGGTGGTAGCGGGACTTACAATGAGCAGTTCTTC. As protein: CASSLGGSGTYNEQFF. Full variable domain (rest looked up from reference TRBV7-3 and TRBJ2-1): GAGVSQTPSNKVTEKGKYVELRCDPISGHTALYWYRQSLGQGPEFLIYFQGTGAADDSGLPNDRFFAVRPEGSVSTLKIQRTERGDSAVYLCASSLGGSGTYNEQFFGPGTRLTVL.

J is TRBJ1-5 and V is TRBV6-5; D gene unclear. With 0 bases removed from V and 5 bases from J, the gap between germline ends came to 5 bases. CDR3 length: 13 residues. Germline CDR1 is MNHEY and CDR2 is SVGAGI. CDR3 nucleotide sequence: TGTGCCAGCAGTTACTCATCTTATCAGCCCCAGCATTTT. Amino acid sequence: CASSYSSYQPQHF.

This clone was detected only once. The rearrangement uses TRBV14 and TRBJ1-6; no clear D gene. The CDR3 has 14 residues. Per the germline V gene, CDR1 is SGHDN and CDR2 is FVKESK. The V gene lost 3 bases and the J gene lost 3 bases, with 6 bases spanning the gap. The CDR3 region has the DNA TGTGCCAGCAGCCAGTTACACTATAATTCACCCCTCCACTTT. Its protein is CASSQLHYNSPLHF.

The CDR3 sequence: CSVEVGLAAGYGYTF. The DNA for the CDR3 is TGCAGCGTTGAGGTCGGGTTGGCCGCGGGCTATGGCTACACCTTC. The J gene is TRBJ1-2, the V gene TRBV29-1; D remains unclear. This CDR3 has 15 residues. The germline V and J ends were trimmed by 3 bases and 4 bases, with 18 bases remaining between them. The germline V gene encodes CDR1 SQVTM and CDR2 ANQGSEA.

This chain joins TRBV11-2 and TRBJ1-6; a weak D match, TRBD1 (6 bases). Germline CDR1 reads SGHAT; CDR2 reads FQNNGV. CDR3 length: 15 amino acids. Trimming removed 5 bases at V and 2 bases at J, with 10 bases between. CDR3 sequence (DNA): TGTGCCAGCAGCAACAGGGACACCTATAATTCACCCCTCCACTTT. Translation gives CASSNRDTYNSPLHF.